The entry that follows covers one T cell receptor (beta chain) sequence. The antigen remains undetermined. The data stem from a study of beta chain features in type 1 diabetes. Findings of the study overall: TCRB CDR3s from Type 1 diabetes patients were moderately but significantly shorter in all four CD4+ subsets. Patients' naive, central memory and regulatory TCRB repertoires appeared more alike than those of healthy donors.

The CDR3 runs to 11 residues. Per germline, CDR1 DFQATT and CDR2 SNEGSKA (reference sequence). Unmatched junction bases numbered 6, after V lost 3 bases and J lost 16 bases. Cell sorting via CD45RO/CCR7/CD25/CD127/CD95/CD27 was performed to obtain CD4+ naive, central memory, regulatory and stem cell-like memory cells. Isolated RNA was reverse transcribed in full, so expressed TCRB transcripts were sequenced. The method was immunoSEQ multiplex PCR; TCRdb's version includes in-frame clones alone and lacks a portion of them. The table records 95,000 to 150,000 clones, roughly a sixth of them present only once.

The receptor comes from a man younger than 35 with type 1 diabetes. The sequenced material came from central memory CD4+ T cells from blood. The rearrangement links TRBV20-1 to TRBJ2-1; TRBD2 matches at 10 bases. CDR3 residues: CSASSVAGGFF. CDR3 bases: TGCAGTGCTAGCAGTGTAGCGGGGGGTTTCTTC.